This T cell receptor beta chain was recovered during a study of blood T cell repertoires in COVID-19. Clones were sequenced by immunoSEQ multiplex PCR, and TCRdb holds only the in-frame ones, with some missing. Altogether a few hundred thousand clones are present, about four fifths being singletons, with the ten largest covering 1.5% to 1.7%. CDR3 length: 16 residues. Trimming pared 3 bases from V and 1 base from J, leaving 14 bases between. Germline V gene sequence: CDR1 SGDLS, CDR2 YYNGEE. The origin of this receptor is a woman aged 40 to 55 who had recovered from COVID-19. J is TRBJ1-5 and V is TRBV9; a possible D gene is TRBD1 (5 bases). Sequencing input: peripheral blood. CDR3 nucleotide sequence: TGTGCCAGCAGCGAGGGGTCCCTTCGGAGCAATCAGCCCCAGCATTTT. Protein sequence: CASSEGSLRSNQPQHF.